This record looks at one TCR beta chain sequence and its context. Antigen specificity is unknown. The second PCR ran about 6 to 12 cycles with a sample-barcoded 5' primer and J-beta primers. One entry per CDR3 protein results from TCRdb running MiXCR on the 5' RACE reads. The table lists about 800,000 distinct CDR3 sequences, 25% of them singletons, with under 4.5% in the top ten. The data stem from a study of blood T cells in healthy people across ages. Findings and caveats of the study: Roughly linear age-related decline in beta diversity appeared, significant by age about 40.

The V and J ends lost 1 base and 0 bases respectively, with 13 bases between them. CDR1 and CDR2 from the germline V gene are MDHEN and SYDVKM. This CDR3 spans 17 amino acids. In addition, the sample was reused for a study of T cells of mothers and their children. That paper adds: Related and unrelated pairs show similar shaping of TCR recombination output by thymic selection.

The chain has TRBV28 and TRBJ2-4; D is unclear. This TCR was sampled from a boy between 5 and 17 years old in good health. The sample comprised blood. The CDR3 region has the DNA TGTGCCAGCAGTTTATCTTACCAAGCTTTAGCCAAAAACATTCAGTACTTC. Amino acids: CASSLSYQALAKNIQYF.